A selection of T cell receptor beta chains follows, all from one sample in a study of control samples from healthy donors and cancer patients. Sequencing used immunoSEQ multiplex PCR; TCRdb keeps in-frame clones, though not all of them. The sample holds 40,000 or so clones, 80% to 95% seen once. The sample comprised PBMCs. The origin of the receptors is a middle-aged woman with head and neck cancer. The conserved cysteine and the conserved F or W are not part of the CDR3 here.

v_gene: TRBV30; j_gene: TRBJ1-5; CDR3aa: AWSVRGGGQPQH
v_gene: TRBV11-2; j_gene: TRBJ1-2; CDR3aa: ASSRTGINYGYT
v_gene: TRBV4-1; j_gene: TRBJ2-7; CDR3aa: ASSQGVGDEQY
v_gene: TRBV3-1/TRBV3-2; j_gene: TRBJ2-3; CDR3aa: ASSRYRSSGGASTDTQY
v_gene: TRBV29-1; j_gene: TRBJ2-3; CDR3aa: SVEGPDSAVGPDTQY
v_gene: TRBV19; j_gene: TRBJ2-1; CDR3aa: ASSRSSGGLNEQF
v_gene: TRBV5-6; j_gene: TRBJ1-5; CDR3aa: ASSLGQGKYLNQPQH
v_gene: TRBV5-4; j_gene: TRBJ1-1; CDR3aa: ASSPRGHTEAF
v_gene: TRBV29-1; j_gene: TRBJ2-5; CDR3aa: SVEEETQY
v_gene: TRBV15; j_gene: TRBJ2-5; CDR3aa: ATSRDSPGLAARRPRQETQY
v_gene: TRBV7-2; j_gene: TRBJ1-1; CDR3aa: ASSGNRGSGTEAF
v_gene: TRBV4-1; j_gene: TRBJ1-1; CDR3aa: ASSPKPGNTEAF
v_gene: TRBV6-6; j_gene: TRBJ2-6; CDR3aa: ASKTQGFPGANVLT
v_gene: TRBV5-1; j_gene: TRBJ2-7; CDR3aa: ASSPVDRPRDEQY
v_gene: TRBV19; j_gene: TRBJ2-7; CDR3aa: ASSLGRRDYEQY
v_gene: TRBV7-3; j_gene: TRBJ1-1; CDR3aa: ASSLTQVAGPNTEAF
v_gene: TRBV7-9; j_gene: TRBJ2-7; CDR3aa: ASSLSEGGKRSYEQY
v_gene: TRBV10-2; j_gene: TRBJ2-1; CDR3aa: ASKWDSSSYNEQF
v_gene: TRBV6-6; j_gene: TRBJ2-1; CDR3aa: ASSPPPGNRRYNEQF
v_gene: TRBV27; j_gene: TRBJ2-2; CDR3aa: ASSLFSGLNTGELF
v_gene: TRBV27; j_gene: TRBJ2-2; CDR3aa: ASRRRITGELF
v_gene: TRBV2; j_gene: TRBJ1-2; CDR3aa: ASCPWDSGYGYT
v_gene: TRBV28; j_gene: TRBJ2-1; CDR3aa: ASSGLAGGLYNEQF
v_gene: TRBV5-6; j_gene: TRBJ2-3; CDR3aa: ASSRGAETDTQY
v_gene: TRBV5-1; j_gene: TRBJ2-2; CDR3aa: ASSPGVTGELF
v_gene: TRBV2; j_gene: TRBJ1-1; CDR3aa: ASKSAEGPVAF
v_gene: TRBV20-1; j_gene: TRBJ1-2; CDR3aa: SRRENYGYT
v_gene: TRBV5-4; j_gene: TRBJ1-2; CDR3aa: ASSLDNYGYT
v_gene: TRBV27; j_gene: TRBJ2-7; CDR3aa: ASSSSTRGWASGIWN
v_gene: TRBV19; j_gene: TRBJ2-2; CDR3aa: ASSGLTGELF
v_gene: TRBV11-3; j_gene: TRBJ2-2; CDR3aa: ASSLTRARELF
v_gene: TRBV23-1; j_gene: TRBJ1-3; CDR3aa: ASRGGRAGPTRRRRRNTIY
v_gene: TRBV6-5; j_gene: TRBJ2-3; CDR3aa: ASSTGPWGTDTQY
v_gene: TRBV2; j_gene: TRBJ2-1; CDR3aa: ASSPRGRDGSEQF
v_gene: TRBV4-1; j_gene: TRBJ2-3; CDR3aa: ASSQGPTGQGSDTQY
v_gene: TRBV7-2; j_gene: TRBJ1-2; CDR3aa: ASSLGDSIYGYT
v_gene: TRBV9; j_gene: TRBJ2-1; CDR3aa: ASSVAGLAGEGDEQF
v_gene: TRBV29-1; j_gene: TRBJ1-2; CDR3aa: SVRGGNYGYT
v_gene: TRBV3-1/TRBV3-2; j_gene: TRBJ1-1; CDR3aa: ASSQGGPNTEAF
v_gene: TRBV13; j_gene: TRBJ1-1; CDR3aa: ASSLGRSMNTEAF
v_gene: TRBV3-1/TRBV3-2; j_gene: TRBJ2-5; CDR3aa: ASSQLGLEETQY
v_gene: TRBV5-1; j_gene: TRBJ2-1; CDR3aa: ASSLQGAENEQF
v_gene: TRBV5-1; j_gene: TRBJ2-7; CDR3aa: ASSRGGGGYEQY
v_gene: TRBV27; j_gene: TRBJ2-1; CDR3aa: ASSSFSYNEQF
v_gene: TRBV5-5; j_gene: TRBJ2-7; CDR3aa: ASSRLEGGTYEQY
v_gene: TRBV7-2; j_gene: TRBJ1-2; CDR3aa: ASSLRQSGYT
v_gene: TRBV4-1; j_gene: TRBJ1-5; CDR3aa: ASSQLLFGSNQPQH
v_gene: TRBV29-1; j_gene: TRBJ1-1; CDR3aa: SVEGAGRNTEAF